This passage covers 7 T cell receptor beta chains from one sample sequenced in a study of blood T cell repertoires in COVID-19. Profiling relied on immunoSEQ multiplex PCR, and the TCRdb table lists in-frame clones only, not all of them. The sample lists approximately 110,000 clones; over 75% were seen once. The sequenced sample was peripheral blood. These receptors were collected from a man aged 65 to 85 with active or convalescent COVID-19.

The chain recombines TRBV5-1 with TRBJ2-7, with D possibly matching TRBD2 (6 bases). The CDR3 is 14 amino acids. V lost 0 bases and J lost 2, with 9 bases in between. The germline V gene encodes CDR1 SGHRS and CDR2 YFSETQ. The CDR3 is CASSLAGEAYEQYF. CDR3 coding DNA: TGCGCCAGCAGCTTGGCCGGGGAGGCCTACGAGCAGTACTTC.

This clone was detected only a few times. The chain employs TRBV7-9 and TRBJ1-2; D perhaps matches TRBD1 (5 bases). Trimming removed 7 bases at V and 7 bases at J, with 10 bases between. The CDR3 consists of 11 residues. In germline, CDR1 is SEHNR, CDR2 FQNEAQ (reference sequence). CDR3 sequence reads: CASNQGVGYTF. DNA for the CDR3: TGTGCCAGCAATCAAGGGGTTGGCTACACCTTC.

The rearrangement joins TRBV18 to TRBJ1-2; 7 bases map to TRBD1. J was trimmed by 7 bases and V by 3 bases; bases with no gene match: 2. CDR3 size: 12 residues. Germline CDR1 reads KGHSH; CDR2 reads LQKENI. The CDR3, as DNA: TGTGCCAGCTCACCCGGGACAGTTGGCTACACCTTC. Translated, it gives CASSPGTVGYTF.

The rearrangement joins TRBV19 to TRBJ2-2; 7 nucleotides line up with TRBD1. V lost 6 bases, J lost 1 base, and 5 bases stayed unmatched. Germline values: CDR1 LNHDA, CDR2 SQIVND (reference sequence). The length of the CDR3 is 15 residues. CDR3 coding DNA: TGTGCCAGTAGACACAGGGGCGTGAACACCGGGGAGCTGTTTTTT. Protein product: CASRHRGVNTGELFF.

This clone was observed a handful of times. The chain links TRBV9 to TRBJ1-6; no firm D call. From germline, CDR1 is SGDLS and CDR2 YYNGEE. The CDR3 covers 15 residues. V shed 3 bases and J shed 10 bases, with 17 bases lying between them. The CDR3 DNA sequence: TGTGCCAGCAGCGCAGGCGACAAGCCTCAGTCACCCCTCCACTTT. This codes for CASSAGDKPQSPLHF.

This clone was seen just once. This chain joins TRBV20-1 and TRBJ2-5, with unresolved D. Germline V gene sequence: CDR1 DFQATT, CDR2 SNEGSKA (reference sequence). Trimming removed 2 bases at V and 4 bases at J, with 5 bases between. The CDR3 contains 11 residues. CDR3 in amino acids: CSARLAETQYF. The CDR3 DNA follows: TGCAGTGCTAGATTAGCAGAGACCCAGTACTTC.

The V call is TRBV3-1 (or the pseudogene TRBV3-2), the J call TRBJ1-2; a weak D match, TRBD1 (6 bases). CDR1 is LGHDT and CDR2 is YNNKEL in the germline V gene (reference sequence). The CDR3 length is 13 residues. V shed 5 bases and J shed 10 bases, with 17 bases lying between them. The chain's CDR3 is CASSIRPTGIYTF. DNA of the CDR3: TGTGCCAGCAGCATACGCCCCACAGGGATCTACACCTTC.